The 18 T cell receptor beta chains below were found in one sample sequenced in a study of T cell repertoires in aging, cancer and after chemotherapy. Amplification of TCR beta used genomic DNA extracted from peripheral blood. A mixed TRB-A/B primer pool amplified rearranged TRB by multiplex touch-down PCR. TCRdb re-derived calls from the multiplex PCR reads in MiXCR, one entry per CDR3 protein. This sample yields about 9,200 distinct CDR3 sequences, of which 37% are seen a single time; 9.9% belongs to the top ten. The sample was blood. The receptors come from a human donor in good health.

This clonotype was found a few times. In DNA, the CDR3 is TGTGCCAGCAGTCCGGGGACAGGGGGCAATGAGCAGTTCTTC. This codes for CASSPGTGGNEQFF. The rearrangement links TRBV27 to TRBJ2-1; 11 positions agree with TRBD1. Germline CDR1 reads MNHEY; CDR2 reads SMNVEV (reference sequence). Unmatched junction bases numbered 3, after V lost 5 bases and J lost 6 bases. This CDR3 is 14 amino acids long.

This clonotype was observed a few times. The CDR3 DNA reads TGTGCCAGCAGTGACTCGACTAGCGGGAGCAATGAGCAGTTCTTC. Amino acids: CASSDSTSGSNEQFF. V usage is TRBV6-4 and J usage is TRBJ2-1; 12 bases match TRBD2. The CDR3 is made up of 15 amino acids. Germline V gene data show CDR1 as MRHNA and CDR2 as SNTAGT. The J segment lost 6 bases and the V segment lost 0 bases, leaving 0 bases of the junction unmatched.

The CDR3 coding sequence is TGTGCCAGCAGTCCACCGGGGTCTTATATGATGAACACTGAAGCTTTCTTT. Its translation is CASSPPGSYMMNTEAFF. The chain carries TRBV27 and TRBJ1-1; D gene uncertain. The CDR3 has 17 amino acids. With 5 bases removed from V and 0 bases from J, the gap between germline ends came to 19 bases. The germline V gene has CDR1 MNHEY and CDR2 SMNVEV (reference sequence).

The chain uses TRBV7-4 and TRBJ2-7; 8 positions match TRBD1. The CDR3 spans 15 residues. In germline, CDR1 is SGHVT, CDR2 SQSDAQ. The V segment lost 5 bases and the J segment 2 bases; nucleotides outside the gene matches: 8. CDR3 in DNA: TGTGCCAGCAGCACACGGACAGGGACCCCCTACGAGCAGTACTTC. This gives the protein CASSTRTGTPYEQYF.

The rearrangement uses TRBV6-5 and TRBJ2-7; 15 nucleotides align to TRBD2. Losses at the gene ends were 6 bases for V and 5 bases for J; bases not matched to a gene: 5. Germline V gene lookup returns CDR1 MNHEY and CDR2 SVGAGI. The CDR3 runs 15 residues. The CDR3 coding sequence is TGTGCCAGCAGGGGACTAGCGGGAGGACCCCACGAGCAGTACTTC. Translating gives CASRGLAGGPHEQYF.

This clonotype was counted a few times. J is TRBJ1-5 and V is TRBV27, with 8 bases matching TRBD1. The germline CDR1 and CDR2 sequences are MNHEY and SMNVEV (reference sequence). The CDR3 has 14 residues. V lost 3 bases to trimming and J lost 6 bases; unmatched junction nucleotides: 4. This chain's CDR3 is CASSFRGLSQPQHF. CDR3 nucleotide sequence: TGTGCCAGCAGTTTCAGGGGGCTTAGTCAGCCCCAGCATTTT.

This chain uses TRBV30 with TRBJ1-1, with D perhaps matching TRBD1 (6 bases). The CDR3 is made up of 13 amino acids. The V end was cut by 5 bases, the J end by 2 bases, with 12 bases between. CDR1 is GTSNPN, CDR2 SVGIG, per germline (reference sequence). CDR3 region: CAWGQSINTEAFF. CDR3 sequence (DNA): TGTGCCTGGGGACAGTCAATAAACACTGAAGCTTTCTTT.

With regard to this clonotype: A much more abundant neighbour one base away suggests this may be a read error. The CDR3 nucleotides are TGTGCCAGTAGTGTTGGTCCTACTAGCACAGATACGCAGTATTTT. Encoded protein: CASSVGPTSTDTQYF. The rearrangement uses TRBV19 and TRBJ2-3; no firm D call. V dropped 5 bases and J dropped 0 bases, with 12 bases sitting between them. The CDR3 is 15 amino acids. CDR1 and CDR2 from the germline V gene are LNHDA and SQIVND (reference sequence).

The V call is TRBV11-1, the J call TRBJ2-2; 12 bases fit TRBD2. The CDR3 extends over 16 amino acids. Trimming cost V 2 bases and J 6 bases; bases outside gene matches: 4. Germline CDR1 and CDR2: SGHAT and FQDESV (reference sequence). Here the CDR3 DNA reads TGTGCCAGCAGCTTAACTAGCGGGAGGTTAGCCGGGGAGCTGTTTTTT. It encodes CASSLTSGRLAGELFF.

The gene calls are TRBV27 and TRBJ2-5, with D possibly being TRBD2 (6 bases). CDR1 and CDR2 from the germline V gene are MNHEY and SMNVEV (reference sequence). Trimming pared 4 bases from V and 2 bases from J, leaving 17 bases between. This CDR3 region has 16 residues. CDR3 sequence (DNA): TGTGCCAGCAGTTCCCTCGGTAGCGGAGTTCAAGAGACCCAGTACTTC. Its translation is CASSSLGSGVQETQYF.

In its sample, this clonotype was seen a few times. The chain couples TRBV19 to TRBJ2-6, with D maybe TRBD1 (7 bases). The germline V gene has CDR1 LNHDA and CDR2 SQIVND (reference sequence). The CDR3 contains 16 residues. The V end was cut by 7 bases, the J end by 3 bases, with 16 bases between. CDR3 bases: TGTGCCAGTACTTGGGCAGGGGGGTTTGGGGCCAACGTCCTGACTTTC. Protein: CASTWAGGFGANVLTF.

This clonotype was picked up a small number of times. The gene calls are TRBV6-5 and TRBJ1-5; 10 bases are shared with TRBD1. V was pared by 7 bases and J by 2 bases, with 11 bases of the junction left unmatched. CDR3 length: 17 amino acids. Germline V gives CDR1 MNHEY, CDR2 SVGAGI. The CDR3 bases are TGTGCCAGCAAGAGACAGGGGGCTCAGGCTGGCAATCAGCCCCAGCATTTT. Residues: CASKRQGAQAGNQPQHF.

In this sample, this clonotype turned up once. The chain recombines TRBV5-5 with TRBJ1-2; 8 positions agree with TRBD1. Germline CDR1 reads SGHKS; CDR2 reads YYEKEE (reference sequence). The CDR3 is 14 amino acids. V gave up 1 base and J gave up 8 bases; unmatched junction bases: 7. The CDR3, as DNA: TGTGCCAGCAGCTTGCGGCAGGGGGCCTGGGGCTACACCTTC. It codes for CASSLRQGAWGYTF.

As regards this clonotype: A much larger clone lies one base from this, so it may be a read error. The rearrangement joins TRBV19 to TRBJ2-5; either TRBD1 or TRBD2 may fit D (5 bases each). This CDR3 is 16 amino acids long. Germline assignment: CDR1 LNHDA and CDR2 SQIVND (reference sequence). The germline V and J ends were trimmed by 6 bases and 5 bases, with 22 bases remaining between them. The CDR3 DNA sequence: TGTGCCAGTAGCCGAACGGGCAGGGCGGAGGTGGAGACCCAGTACTTC. It yields the protein CASSRTGRAEVETQYF.

The chain combines TRBV6-5 with TRBJ2-7; D is uncertain. This CDR3 is 16 amino acids long. V lost 2 bases, J lost 0 bases, and 14 bases lay in between. Germline lookup yields CDR1 MNHEY and CDR2 SVGAGI. Written as DNA, the CDR3 is TGTGCCAGCAGTTACAGTGGGTGGACCTACTCCTACGAGCAGTACTTC. This translates into CASSYSGWTYSYEQYF.

This clonotype occurred a few times. This chain connects TRBV15 to TRBJ2-1; no clear D gene. The germline V and J ends were trimmed by 0 bases and 5 bases, with 8 bases remaining between them. Germline assignment: CDR1 LNHNV and CDR2 YYDKDF (reference sequence). The CDR3 is 14 residues long. The CDR3 reads CATSREGRNNEQFF. As DNA, the CDR3 is TGTGCCACCAGCAGAGAAGGTCGGAACAATGAGCAGTTCTTC.

The chain links TRBV18 to TRBJ2-7; D is tentatively TRBD1 or TRBD2 (6 bases each). V lost 3 bases to trimming and J lost 6 bases, with 21 bases between them. Germline V gives CDR1 KGHSH, CDR2 LQKENI. The CDR3 consists of 16 residues. The CDR3 spells CASSPLSRGAEGEQYF. The CDR3 region has the DNA TGTGCCAGCTCACCTTTAAGCAGGGGAGCGGAGGGCGAGCAGTACTTC.

The chain uses TRBV11-1 and TRBJ2-7; the match to TRBD1 covers 8 bases. The CDR3 contains 15 residues. Germline lookup yields CDR1 SGHAT and CDR2 FQDESV (reference sequence). Trimming cost V 4 bases and J 2 bases; bases outside gene matches: 7. The CDR3 spells CASSWNGQGAYEQYF. CDR3 DNA sequence: TGTGCCAGCAGCTGGAACGGACAGGGAGCCTACGAGCAGTACTTC.